These 17 T cell receptor beta chains were all obtained from the same sample, sequenced in a study of PD-1 blockade in mismatch repair-deficient tumors (dated by TCRdb to about 2017). The library came from the immunoSEQ multiplex PCR assay. The immuneACCESS repertoire file appears here via TCRdb, limited to in-frame rearrangements. These files lack a portion of the clones; in checked studies, under half of the deficit traces to unresolved V genes, and the cause of the others is not known. For this sample there are some 66,000 clones; roughly 88% appear just once. Jointly, the top ten make up about 15% of the sample. The sequencing here drew on peripheral blood, taken 52 weeks after starting pembrolizumab. The source of these receptors is an adult with mismatch repair-deficient cancer.

The chain combines TRBV6-1 with TRBJ2-4; the match to TRBD2 covers 7 bases. The CDR3 sequence is 14 residues long. The trim removed 3 bases at V and 1 base at J, leaving 0 bases unmatched. Germline V gene data show CDR1 as MNHNS and CDR2 as SASEGT. The CDR3 region is CASSEGGAKNIQYF. CDR3 coding DNA: TGTGCCAGCAGTGAGGGGGGGGCCAAAAACATTCAGTACTTC.

The rearrangement uses TRBV29-1 and TRBJ2-4; D uncertain. This CDR3 has 15 residues. V gave up 4 bases and J gave up 8 bases, with 21 bases separating them. Germline CDR1 and CDR2: SQVTM and ANQGSEA. The CDR3 here is CSVVPPRGPLDIQYF. In DNA form, the CDR3 reads TGCAGCGTTGTTCCACCTAGAGGCCCCCTCGACATTCAGTACTTC.

V usage is TRBV7-3 and J usage is TRBJ2-1, with D possibly being TRBD1 or TRBD2 (6 bases each). Trimming removed 5 bases at V and 12 bases at J, with 17 bases between. Germline V gene lookup returns CDR1 SGHTA and CDR2 FQGTGA. The CDR3 runs 13 residues. DNA of the CDR3: TGTGCCAGCAGCCCCATGGGGGCAGCGGGGCAGTTCTTC. It encodes CASSPMGAAGQFF. The full variable domain, rest sourced from reference TRBV7-3 and TRBJ2-1, is GAGVSQTPSNKVTEKGKYVELRCDPISGHTALYWYRQSLGQGPEFLIYFQGTGAADDSGLPNDRFFAVRPEGSVSTLKIQRTERGDSAVYLCASSPMGAAGQFFGPGTRLTVL.

The V gene is TRBV19, the J gene TRBJ1-2; a possible D gene is TRBD1 (5 bases). The germline gives CDR1 LNHDA, CDR2 SQIVND (reference sequence). CDR3 length: 14 residues. Trimming cost V 3 bases and J 0 bases, with 8 bases left between them. The chain's CDR3 is CASSIKTANYGYTF. DNA for the CDR3: TGTGCCAGTAGTATCAAGACAGCTAACTATGGCTACACCTTC.

The CDR3 DNA reads TGTGCCACCAGCAGAGATTACGTGACAGGGGATGACACTGAAGCTTTCTTT. It yields the protein CATSRDYVTGDDTEAFF. The chain employs TRBV15 and TRBJ1-1; TRBD1 aligns across 8 bases. Trimming cost V 0 bases and J 3 bases; bases outside gene matches: 9. The germline CDR1 and CDR2 sequences are LNHNV and YYDKDF (reference sequence). The CDR3 contains 17 residues. Complete variable domain (other parts from reference TRBV15 and TRBJ1-1): DAMVIQNPRYQVTQFGKPVTLSCSQTLNHNVMYWYQQKSSQAPKLLFHYYDKDFNNEADTPDNFQSRRPNTSFCFLDIRSPGLGDTAMYLCATSRDYVTGDDTEAFFGQGTRLTVV.

The V call is TRBV4-1, the J call TRBJ2-7; a weak D match, TRBD1 (6 bases). This CDR3 has 15 residues. V dropped 3 bases and J dropped 3 bases, with 15 bases sitting between them. CDR1 and CDR2 from the germline V gene are MGHRA and YSYEKL. CDR3 sequence reads: CASSQSPGTHYEQYF. CDR3 nucleotides: TGCGCCAGCAGCCAGAGCCCCGGGACACACTACGAGCAGTACTTC.

The V and J genes are TRBV11-1 and TRBJ2-1; TRBD2 agrees at 14 bases. This CDR3 spans 17 amino acids. V was clipped by 2 bases and J by 8 bases; unmatched bases: 8. In germline, CDR1 is SGHAT, CDR2 FQDESV (reference sequence). CDR3 protein: CASSLWGTSGSWDEQFF. In DNA form, the CDR3 reads TGTGCCAGCAGCTTATGGGGGACTAGCGGGAGTTGGGATGAGCAGTTCTTC. Full variable domain (rest looked up from reference TRBV11-1 and TRBJ2-1): EAEVAQSPRYKITEKSQAVAFWCDPISGHATLYWYRQILGQGPELLVQFQDESVVDDSQLPKDRFSAERLKGVDSTLKIQPAELGDSAMYLCASSLWGTSGSWDEQFFGPGTRLTVL.

About this clone: Other DNA sequences in this sample translate to the same CDR3. The rearrangement links TRBV6-5 to TRBJ1-1, with no clear D. The V and J ends lost 2 bases and 1 base respectively, with 8 bases between them. The CDR3 consists of 14 residues. Per germline, CDR1 MNHEY and CDR2 SVGAGI. In DNA form, the CDR3 reads TGTGCCAGCAGTTACGGGCTGGGGAACACTGAAGCTTTCTTT. Encoded protein: CASSYGLGNTEAFF.

The chain is built from TRBV5-5 and TRBJ2-3; D is possibly TRBD2 (5 bases). V was trimmed by 0 bases and J by 4 bases, leaving 9 bases between them. The CDR3 totals 14 residues. CDR1 and CDR2 from the germline V gene are SGHKS and YYEKEE (reference sequence). The CDR3 DNA follows: TGTGCCAGCAGCTTGGAATTTAGCGCAGATACGCAGTATTTT. It specifies CASSLEFSADTQYF.

The chain is built from TRBV19 and TRBJ1-5; D perhaps matches TRBD1 (6 bases). V shed 6 bases and J shed 2 bases, with 11 bases lying between them. CDR1 and CDR2 (germline): LNHDA, SQIVND (reference sequence). The CDR3 extends over 14 amino acids. Here the CDR3 DNA reads TGTGCCAGTAGAGAGGCAGGGGGCAATCAGCCCCAGCATTTT. Translated, it gives CASREAGGNQPQHF.

The genes are TRBV9 and TRBJ2-7, with 7 bases lining up with TRBD2. The CDR3 sequence is 15 residues long. V trimming: 3 bases; J trimming: 2 bases; junction bases outside the gene matches: 8. Germline V CDR1 and CDR2: SGDLS, YYNGEE. The CDR3 DNA reads as TGTGCCAGCAGCGCAGGAGCGGGATTTACCTACGAGCAGTACTTC. Encoded protein: CASSAGAGFTYEQYF.

The chain links TRBV13 to TRBJ2-3, with D perhaps matching TRBD2 (6 bases). This CDR3 has 17 residues. Germline CDR1 and CDR2: PRHDT and FYEKMQ (reference sequence). Trimming left V 6 bases short and J 5 bases short, with 24 bases between. The CDR3 protein is CASRGGWSRGLEDTQYF. The DNA for the CDR3 is TGTGCCAGCAGGGGGGGATGGTCGCGGGGCCTCGAAGATACGCAGTATTTT. Together with reference TRBV13 and TRBJ2-3, the CDR3 gives the full variable domain: AAGVIQSPRHLIKEKRETATLKCYPIPRHDTVYWYQQGPGQDPQFLISFYEKMQSDKGSIPDRFSAQQFSDYHSELNMSSLELGDSALYFCASRGGWSRGLEDTQYFGPGTRLTVL.

The rearrangement uses TRBV27 and TRBJ2-7, with 10 nucleotides matching TRBD2. The V gene's germline CDR1 is MNHEY and CDR2 SMNVEV (reference sequence). The CDR3 is made up of 13 amino acids. Trimming at V came to 2 bases and at J to 13 bases, leaving 8 bases not matched to a gene. The CDR3 sequence is CASSLASGSPGYF. The CDR3 bases are TGTGCCAGCAGTTTAGCTAGCGGGAGCCCAGGCTACTTC.

The chain combines TRBV9 with TRBJ2-7; 11 nucleotides agree with TRBD1. CDR1 SGDLS and CDR2 YYNGEE come from the germline V gene. The CDR3 extends over 15 amino acids. V shed 3 bases, J shed 4 bases, and the junction held 6 bases outside the gene matches. The DNA for the CDR3 is TGTGCCAGCAGCGCCCGGGACAGGGGGTTGTACGAGCAGTACTTC. Amino acids: CASSARDRGLYEQYF. Using reference TRBV9 and TRBJ2-7 for the parts outside the CDR3, the full variable domain is DSGVTQTPKHLITATGQRVTLRCSPRSGDLSVYWYQQSLDQGLQFLIQYYNGEERAKGNILERFSAQQFPDLHSELNLSSLELGDSALYFCASSARDRGLYEQYFGPGTRLTVT.

This chain uses TRBV19 with TRBJ2-1; 7 bases line up with TRBD2. Germline values: CDR1 LNHDA, CDR2 SQIVND (reference sequence). The CDR3 is 15 amino acids. The junction had 8 bases not matched to a gene; V was cut back by 5 bases and J by 4 bases. CDR3 protein: CASSPSSGDYNEQFF. CDR3 sequence (DNA): TGTGCCAGTAGTCCCTCTAGCGGAGATTACAATGAGCAGTTCTTC.

The V gene is TRBV6-5, the J gene TRBJ2-5; tentatively, D is TRBD1 (6 bases). CDR1 and CDR2 from the germline V gene are MNHEY and SVGAGI. V was shortened by 6 bases and J by 5 bases, with 13 bases between the two germline ends. The CDR3 loop spans 13 amino acids. Here the CDR3 reads CASRPGVAETQYF. DNA for the CDR3: TGTGCCAGCAGACCAGGGGTGGCGGAGACCCAGTACTTC.

The CDR3 spells CASQTARAGHGELFF. The CDR3 bases are TGCGCCAGCCAAACCGCCAGGGCGGGTCACGGGGAGCTGTTTTTT. V and J are TRBV5-1 and TRBJ2-2; D may correspond to TRBD1 or TRBD2 (5 bases each). The ends were cut back, 7 bases at V and 7 bases at J, with 20 bases in the middle. In germline, CDR1 is SGHRS, CDR2 YFSETQ. CDR3 size: 15 residues. The variable domain in full, completed from reference TRBV5-1 and TRBJ2-2, reads KAGVTQTPRYLIKTRGQQVTLSCSPISGHRSVSWYQQTPGQGLQFLFEYFSETQRNKGNFPGRFSGRQFSNSRSEMNVSTLELGDSALYLCASQTARAGHGELFFGEGSRLTVL.